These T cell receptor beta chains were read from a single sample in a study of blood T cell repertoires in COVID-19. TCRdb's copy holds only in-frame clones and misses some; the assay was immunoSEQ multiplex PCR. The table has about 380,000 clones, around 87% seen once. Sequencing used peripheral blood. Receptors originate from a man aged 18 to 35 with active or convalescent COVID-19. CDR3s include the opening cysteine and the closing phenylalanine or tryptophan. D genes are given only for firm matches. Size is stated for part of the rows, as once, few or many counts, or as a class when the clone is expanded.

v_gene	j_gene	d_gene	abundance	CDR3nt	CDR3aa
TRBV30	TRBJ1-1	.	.	TGTGCCTGGGACCTCAGGGCTGAAGCTTTCTTT	CAWDLRAEAFF
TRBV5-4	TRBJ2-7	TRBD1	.	TGTGCCAGCAGCCGCTCCGGGGACAGTCCCTTTGAGCAGTACTTC	CASSRSGDSPFEQYF
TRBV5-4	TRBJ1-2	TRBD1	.	TGTGCCAGCAGCCCGGACAGGGTCTTGAGTGGCTACACCTTC	CASSPDRVLSGYTF
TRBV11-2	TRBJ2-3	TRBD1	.	TGTGCCAGCAGCCTATGGGACAGTATTAGCACAGATACGCAGTATTTT	CASSLWDSISTDTQYF
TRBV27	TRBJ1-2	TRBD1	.	TGTGCCAGCAGGGACAGGGGGCAAGATGGCTACACCTTC	CASRDRGQDGYTF
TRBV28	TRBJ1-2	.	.	TGTGCCAGCCGCCCACAGATTAACTATGGCTACACCTTC	CASRPQINYGYTF
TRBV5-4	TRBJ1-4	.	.	TGTGCCAGCAGCTTGGCTGGCAGGGGCTCAACTAATGAAAAACTGTTTTTT	CASSLAGRGSTNEKLFF
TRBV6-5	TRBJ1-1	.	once	TGTGCCAGCAGGGGGGCATTAGGCACTGAAGCTTTCTTT	CASRGALGTEAFF
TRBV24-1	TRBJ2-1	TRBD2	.	TGTGCCACCAGTGATTTGACCGGGAGGGGGTCCTACAATGAGCAGTTCTTC	CATSDLTGRGSYNEQFF
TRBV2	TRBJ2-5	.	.	TGTGCCAGCAGTGATGTCAGTCTGGGGGCCCAAGAGACCCAGTACTTC	CASSDVSLGAQETQYF
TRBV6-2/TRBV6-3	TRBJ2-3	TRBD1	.	TGTGCCAGCAGTTACGGGACAGCCACAGATACGCAGTATTTT	CASSYGTATDTQYF
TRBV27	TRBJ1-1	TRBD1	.	TGTGCCAGCAGCCCAAACAGGGGAACCCTGAACACTGAAGCTTTCTTT	CASSPNRGTLNTEAFF
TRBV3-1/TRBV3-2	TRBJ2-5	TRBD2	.	TGTGCCAGCAGCCCCGAGGTAGCGGGGGCGGAGACCCAGTACTTC	CASSPEVAGAETQYF
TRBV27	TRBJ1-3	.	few	TGTGCCAGCAGTCCCCGAGGAGGGACTGGAAACACCATATATTTT	CASSPRGGTGNTIYF
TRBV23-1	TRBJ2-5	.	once	TGCGCCAGCTTTGGACTGGTTCTAGAGACCCAGTACTTC	CASFGLVLETQYF
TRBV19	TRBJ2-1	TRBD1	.	TGTGCCAGTAAGCTAACCGGGACAGATTACAATGAGCAGTTCTTC	CASKLTGTDYNEQFF
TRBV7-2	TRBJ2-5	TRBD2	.	TGTGCCAGCAGCTTAGGGGCAGCGGGGGGACTTTCGGAGACCCAGTACTTC	CASSLGAAGGLSETQYF
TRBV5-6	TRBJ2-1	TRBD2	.	TGTGCCAGCAGCCGACAAACTAGCGGGAGTCGCTACAATGAGCAGTTCTTC	CASSRQTSGSRYNEQFF